The 32 T cell receptor beta chains in this list originate from one sample, sequenced in a study of blood T cell repertoires in COVID-19. Data came from immunoSEQ multiplex PCR; TCRdb stores just in-frame clones and leaves some out. The sample records tens of thousands of clones, 90% to 95% being singletons. Sequencing was done on a sample of peripheral blood. The receptors derive from a human donor with active COVID-19. The donor label of this sample is uncertain.

The CDR3 DNA reads as TGTGCCAGCAGCTTACAAGCGGGGGGGACCTCGGGCAATGAGCAGTTCTTC. Its translation is CASSLQAGGTSGNEQFF. This sequence joins TRBV7-9 and TRBJ2-1; 10 bases line up with TRBD2. Germline-derived CDR1 and CDR2 are SEHNR and FQNEAQ (reference sequence). The CDR3 consists of 17 residues. J was trimmed by 6 bases and V by 2 bases; bases with no gene match: 10.

The chain carries TRBV15 and TRBJ2-7, with 11 bases identical to TRBD2. After removal of 3 bases from V and 7 bases from J, the junction contained 8 bases not matched to a gene. CDR3 length equals 15 residues. The germline V gene encodes CDR1 LNHNV and CDR2 YYDKDF (reference sequence). The DNA for the CDR3 is TGTGCCACCAGCAGGGGACTAGCGGTCCTAGGAGAGCAGTACTTC. This translates into CATSRGLAVLGEQYF.

In this sample, this clone turned up once. The chain combines TRBV6-5 with TRBJ2-7; 7 bases map to TRBD1. The CDR3 has 15 residues. Germline values: CDR1 MNHEY, CDR2 SVGAGI. V dropped 6 bases and J dropped 3; count of bases not matched to a gene: 11. CDR3 nucleotides: TGTGCCAGCAGCTTCACCCGGACAGGCTACTACGAGCAGTACTTC. Translating it yields CASSFTRTGYYEQYF.

The chain employs TRBV19 and TRBJ2-2; tentatively, D is TRBD2 (5 bases). From germline, CDR1 is LNHDA and CDR2 SQIVND (reference sequence). There are 17 residues in the CDR3. Trimming removed 0 bases at V and 5 bases at J, with 16 bases between. The CDR3 loop is CASSIDHGPGGTGELFF. CDR3 bases: TGTGCCAGTAGTATAGATCATGGCCCCGGCGGGACCGGGGAGCTGTTTTTT.

The V call is TRBV5-6, the J call TRBJ1-1; D not resolved. Germline V gives CDR1 SGHDT, CDR2 YYEEEE. Trimming shortened V by 2 bases and J by 0 bases, and 5 bases separated the two germline ends. The CDR3 covers 13 residues. The CDR3 region has the DNA TGTGCCAGCAGCTTCCCAGTGAACACTGAAGCTTTCTTT. It specifies CASSFPVNTEAFF.

V usage is TRBV5-1 and J usage is TRBJ1-5, with D hard to call. The V gene's germline CDR1 is SGHRS and CDR2 YFSETQ. V shed 1 base and J shed 0 bases, with 8 bases lying between them. CDR3 length equals 15 residues. This chain's CDR3 is CASSLSGDSNQPQHF. The CDR3 DNA follows: TGCGCCAGCAGCTTGTCCGGAGATAGCAATCAGCCCCAGCATTTT.

The chain combines TRBV2 with TRBJ1-3; D may be TRBD1 (5 bases). The germline gives CDR1 SNHLY, CDR2 FYNNEI. CDR3 length: 17 residues. V lost 5 bases to trimming and J lost 2 bases, with 19 bases between them. The CDR3 coding sequence is TGTGCCAGCAGTCCCGACAGTGGCGCCCTTACTGGAAACACCATATATTTT. Translated, it gives CASSPDSGALTGNTIYF. Using reference TRBV2 and TRBJ1-3 for the parts outside the CDR3, the full variable domain is EPEVTQTPSHQVTQMGQEVILRCVPISNHLYFYWYRQILGQKVEFLVSFYNNEISEKSEIFDDQFSVERPDGSNFTLKIRSTKLEDSAMYFCASSPDSGALTGNTIYFGEGSWLTVV.

The rearrangement uses TRBV6-1 and TRBJ1-1; TRBD1 matches at 7 bases. This CDR3 is 14 amino acids long. The germline V gene encodes CDR1 MNHNS and CDR2 SASEGT. The ends lost 2 bases at V and 5 bases at J; junction bases unmatched: 5. The CDR3 is CASSELQGETEAFF. In DNA, the CDR3 is TGTGCCAGCAGTGAATTGCAGGGGGAGACTGAAGCTTTCTTT.

The chain carries TRBV12-5 and TRBJ2-2; 8 positions match TRBD2. This CDR3 spans 17 amino acids. In germline, CDR1 is LGHNT, CDR2 FRNRAP. V dropped 0 bases and J dropped 6; count of bases not matched to a gene: 9. CDR3 in amino acids: CASGLVIGGVLPGELFF. CDR3 nucleotides: TGTGCTAGTGGTTTGGTAATCGGGGGGGTGCTGCCCGGGGAGCTGTTTTTT.

The V gene is TRBV2, the J gene TRBJ1-6, with 7 bases matching TRBD1. Germline values: CDR1 SNHLY, CDR2 FYNNEI. CDR3 length: 14 residues. The junction had 8 bases not matched to a gene; V was cut back by 1 base and J by 14 bases. CDR3: CASSEGKGGKSLHF. Here the CDR3 DNA reads TGTGCCAGCAGTGAAGGGAAAGGGGGCAAATCCCTCCACTTT.

This chain uses TRBV28 with TRBJ2-1; 10 bases are shared with TRBD2. The CDR3 extends over 15 amino acids. Per germline, CDR1 MDHEN and CDR2 SYDVKM. The V segment lost 6 bases and the J segment 0 bases; nucleotides outside the gene matches: 2. The chain's CDR3 is CASSPSGSSYNEQFF. CDR3 sequence (DNA): TGTGCCAGCAGCCCTAGCGGGAGCTCCTACAATGAGCAGTTCTTC.

This chain connects TRBV28 to TRBJ2-1, with TRBD1 identical over 7 bases. In germline, CDR1 is MDHEN, CDR2 SYDVKM. The CDR3 has 16 amino acids. V lost 6 bases to trimming and J lost 0 bases; unmatched junction nucleotides: 8. The CDR3 is CASRLGTVSSYNEQFF. The CDR3 DNA sequence: TGTGCCAGCAGACTCGGGACAGTCAGCTCCTACAATGAGCAGTTCTTC.

The chain uses TRBV29-1 and TRBJ1-5, with TRBD1 matching over 7 bases. Germline-derived CDR1 and CDR2 are SQVTM and ANQGSEA. V lost 6 bases, J lost 0 bases, and 8 bases stayed unmatched. This CDR3 comprises 15 residues. This CDR3 reads CSVWTGPDSNQPQHF. CDR3 in DNA: TGCAGCGTGTGGACAGGTCCAGATAGCAATCAGCCCCAGCATTTT.

This sequence joins TRBV7-8 and TRBJ2-1; 7 bases map to TRBD2. Germline V gives CDR1 SGHVS, CDR2 FQNEAQ. This CDR3 spans 16 amino acids. The junction had 14 bases not matched to a gene; V was cut back by 5 bases and J by 7 bases. The CDR3 sequence is CASSRSRRGLGNEQFF. CDR3 sequence (DNA): TGTGCCAGCAGCCGCTCCCGGCGGGGGTTAGGTAATGAGCAGTTCTTC.

This chain connects TRBV10-3 to TRBJ2-3; 11 bases agree with TRBD2. The length of the CDR3 is 16 residues. Germline CDR1 reads ENHRY; CDR2 reads SYGVKD. V gave up 4 bases and J gave up 2 bases; unmatched junction bases: 5. CDR3 residues: CAISGGLAEYTDTQYF. CDR3 DNA: TGTGCCATCAGTGGGGGACTAGCGGAATACACAGATACGCAGTATTTT.

V gene TRBV28 combines with J gene TRBJ2-7; 7 bases are shared with TRBD2. The junction had 5 bases not matched to a gene; V was cut back by 7 bases and J by 2 bases. From germline, CDR1 is MDHEN and CDR2 SYDVKM. This CDR3 contains 13 residues. In nucleotides, the CDR3 is TGTGCCAGCATCTCGGGGGGAACCTACGAGCAGTACTTC. Translated: CASISGGTYEQYF.

The CDR3 DNA sequence: TGTGCCAGCAGAACTCATAAGTACCAAGAGACCCAGTACTTC. Encoded protein: CASRTHKYQETQYF. This sequence joins TRBV28 and TRBJ2-5; the D is unclear. The ends were cut back, 6 bases at V and 0 bases at J, with 11 bases in the middle. Germline V gene data show CDR1 as MDHEN and CDR2 as SYDVKM. The CDR3 runs to 14 residues.

V usage is TRBV27 and J usage is TRBJ1-1; D gene uncertain. The germline gives CDR1 MNHEY, CDR2 SMNVEV (reference sequence). Trimming stripped 4 bases from V and 11 bases from J, with 8 bases between. This CDR3 spans 10 amino acids. The CDR3 bases are TGTGCCAGCAGTTCGTCGAGTGCTTTCTTT. Encoded protein: CASSSSSAFF.

This clone was counted once. The J gene is TRBJ2-3, the V gene TRBV19; D possibly corresponds to TRBD1 (6 bases). V dropped 5 bases and J dropped 0 bases, with 12 bases sitting between them. This CDR3 has 15 residues. Germline CDR1 reads LNHDA; CDR2 reads SQIVND (reference sequence). Here the CDR3 reads CASSPQGISTDTQYF. CDR3 DNA sequence: TGTGCCAGTAGTCCACAGGGAATTAGCACAGATACGCAGTATTTT.

The genes are TRBV3-1 (or the pseudogene TRBV3-2) and TRBJ2-1; 12 bases align to TRBD1. The CDR3 loop spans 16 amino acids. V lost 6 bases, J lost 6 bases, and 9 bases stayed unmatched. In germline, CDR1 is LGHDT, CDR2 YNNKEL (reference sequence). CDR3 sequence reads: CASSPGQGAGGNEQFF. The CDR3 DNA follows: TGTGCCAGCAGTCCGGGACAGGGGGCAGGGGGCAATGAGCAGTTCTTC.

The chain uses TRBV5-6 and TRBJ1-1; 7 nucleotides agree with TRBD1. Trimming cost V 6 bases and J 6 bases; bases outside gene matches: 8. The CDR3 runs to 13 residues. Germline loops: CDR1 SGHDT, CDR2 YYEEEE. CDR3: CASMSGGISEAFF. The CDR3 region has the DNA TGTGCCAGCATGTCAGGGGGTATTTCTGAAGCTTTCTTT. Drawing the rest from reference TRBV5-6 and TRBJ1-1, the complete variable domain is DAGVTQSPTHLIKTRGQQVTLRCSPKSGHDTVSWYQQALGQGPQFIFQYYEEEERQRGNFPDRFSGHQFPNYSSELNVNALLLGDSALYLCASMSGGISEAFFGQGTRLTVV.

The chain links TRBV3-1 (or the pseudogene TRBV3-2) to TRBJ1-4; D ambiguous. The V end was cut by 1 base, the J end by 6 bases, with 9 bases between. CDR1 is LGHDT, CDR2 YNNKEL, per germline (reference sequence). This CDR3 is built from 14 residues. CDR3 DNA: TGTGCCAGCAGCCAAGCGTATCACTATGAAAAACTGTTTTTT. Translated: CASSQAYHYEKLFF.

The rearrangement uses TRBV5-4 and TRBJ2-1; 9 bases map to TRBD2. V gave up 3 bases and J gave up 12 bases; unmatched junction bases: 10. Germline V gives CDR1 SGHNT, CDR2 YYREEE (reference sequence). The CDR3 has 14 amino acids. CDR3 sequence: CASSSGLAGAWQFF. CDR3 nucleotides: TGTGCCAGCAGCTCGGGCTTAGCGGGAGCTTGGCAGTTCTTC.

The chain has TRBV19 and TRBJ2-3; TRBD2 agrees at 10 bases. Germline CDR1 and CDR2: LNHDA and SQIVND (reference sequence). After removal of 4 bases from V and 5 bases from J, the junction contained 12 bases not matched to a gene. The CDR3 runs 17 residues. The CDR3 DNA sequence: TGTGCCAGTAGTAACATAGCGGGGGGCGTTTTACGAGATACGCAGTATTTT. This codes for CASSNIAGGVLRDTQYF.

J is TRBJ2-7 and V is TRBV5-4, with D possibly matching TRBD2 (6 bases). The V gene lost 0 bases and the J gene lost 5 bases, with 21 bases spanning the gap. The CDR3 consists of 17 residues. The germline V gene encodes CDR1 SGHNT and CDR2 YYREEE (reference sequence). This CDR3 reads CASSLGRQGGLVDEQYF. DNA of the CDR3: TGTGCCAGCAGCTTGGGCAGGCAGGGAGGTTTGGTCGACGAGCAGTACTTC.

This chain links TRBV9 with TRBJ2-3; D may be TRBD2 (6 bases). The germline V gene encodes CDR1 SGDLS and CDR2 YYNGEE. CDR3 length equals 16 residues. Trimming shortened V by 4 bases and J by 1 base, and 16 bases separated the two germline ends. The CDR3, as DNA: TGTGCCAGCAGCCCCCAAGCGGGCCTAGGCACAGATACGCAGTATTTT. It specifies CASSPQAGLGTDTQYF. The full variable domain, in which reference TRBV9 and TRBJ2-3 provide the parts outside the CDR3, is DSGVTQTPKHLITATGQRVTLRCSPRSGDLSVYWYQQSLDQGLQFLIQYYNGEERAKGNILERFSAQQFPDLHSELNLSSLELGDSALYFCASSPQAGLGTDTQYFGPGTRLTVL.

This sequence joins TRBV2 and TRBJ2-3; TRBD2 matches 7 bases. CDR3 length: 15 amino acids. With V trimmed by 6 bases and J by 9 bases, 15 bases remained unmatched. Germline V gene data show CDR1 as SNHLY and CDR2 as FYNNEI. The CDR3 loop is CASRPNSGAIDTQYF. DNA for the CDR3: TGTGCCAGCAGACCTAACAGCGGGGCAATCGACACGCAGTATTTT.

The V and J genes are TRBV27 and TRBJ2-5, with TRBD2 identical over 9 bases. Germline values: CDR1 MNHEY, CDR2 SMNVEV (reference sequence). V lost 6 bases, J lost 1 base, and 12 bases stayed unmatched. The CDR3 has 17 amino acids. CDR3 region: CASSPRPSGRIQETQYF. In DNA form, the CDR3 reads TGTGCCAGCAGCCCGAGGCCCAGCGGGAGGATCCAAGAGACCCAGTACTTC.

The chain recombines TRBV12-3 or TRBV12-4 with TRBJ2-3, with TRBD1 as a possible D gene (5 bases). The CDR3 totals 13 residues. V lost 6 bases and J 5 bases, leaving 12 bases between the germline ends. This chain's CDR3 is CASRQTRVDTQYF. In DNA, the CDR3 is TGTGCCAGCAGGCAAACCAGGGTAGATACGCAGTATTTT.

This sequence joins TRBV19 and TRBJ2-1; a possible D gene is TRBD1 (6 bases). The CDR3 extends over 14 amino acids. Germline loops: CDR1 LNHDA, CDR2 SQIVND (reference sequence). V dropped 5 bases and J dropped 6 bases, with 14 bases sitting between them. The CDR3 nucleotides read TGTGCCAGTAGTGTCGGACAGTTAATCAATGAGCAGTTCTTC. Translating gives CASSVGQLINEQFF.

Here the CDR3 reads CASSQDISSGGELFF. CDR3 DNA sequence: TGTGCCAGCAGCCAAGATATTAGTAGCGGCGGGGAGCTGTTTTTT. V usage is TRBV3-1 (or the pseudogene TRBV3-2) and J usage is TRBJ2-2; possibly TRBD2 for D (6 bases). CDR3 size: 15 residues. Trimming shortened V by 0 bases and J by 7 bases, and 12 bases separated the two germline ends. CDR1 and CDR2 (germline): LGHDT, YNNKEL (reference sequence).

This clone was picked up one time. The chain employs TRBV7-9 and TRBJ2-2, with D unclear. The CDR3 has 16 amino acids. The V end was cut by 2 bases, the J end by 4 bases, with 14 bases between. The V gene's germline CDR1 is SEHNR and CDR2 FQNEAQ (reference sequence). The CDR3 here is CASSLFLVTGTGELFF. The CDR3, as DNA: TGTGCCAGCAGCTTATTCTTGGTCACTGGCACCGGGGAGCTGTTTTTT.